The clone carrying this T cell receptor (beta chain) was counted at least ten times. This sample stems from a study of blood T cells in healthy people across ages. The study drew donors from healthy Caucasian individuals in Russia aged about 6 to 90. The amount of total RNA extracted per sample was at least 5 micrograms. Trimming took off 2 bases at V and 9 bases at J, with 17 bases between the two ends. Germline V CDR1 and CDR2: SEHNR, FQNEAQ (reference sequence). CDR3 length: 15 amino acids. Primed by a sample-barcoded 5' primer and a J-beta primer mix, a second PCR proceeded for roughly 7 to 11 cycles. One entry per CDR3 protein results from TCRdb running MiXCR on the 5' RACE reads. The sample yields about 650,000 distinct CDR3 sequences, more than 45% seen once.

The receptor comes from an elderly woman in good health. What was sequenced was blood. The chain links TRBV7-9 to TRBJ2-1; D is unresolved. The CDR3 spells CASSLLGSLSPEQFF. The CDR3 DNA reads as TGTGCCAGCAGCTTATTGGGGTCCCTAAGTCCTGAGCAGTTCTTC.